The entry that follows covers one TCR beta chain sequence. No antigen is known for it. No much larger clone is present one base from it, and per-base qualities are unavailable. The cohort included about 30 patients with locally advanced or metastatic urothelial carcinoma who were treated at Memorial Sloan Kettering on a trial protocol. Peripheral blood mononuclear cells were collected pretreatment and during treatment, at between 1 and 8 total time points per patient. The Qiagen DNeasy Blood extraction kit was used to purify genomic DNA from total PBMCs and tumor samples. PBMCs were collected pretreatment and during treatment, and were isolated and stored as previously described. From the cysteine through the phenylalanine, the CDR3 covers 15 amino acids. Only the CDR3 DNA stays, 45 bases, in frame from base 1. The germline V gene yields SGDLS for CDR1 and YYNGEE for CDR2. Trimming takes 1 base off V and 9 bases off J; junction bases not matched to a gene: 6.

To estimate absolute template abundance from read counts, synthetic TCR analog templates were spiked into each PCR. TCRbeta CDR3 regions were amplified from genomic DNA with bias-controlled V and J gene primers using the immunoSEQ assay. Sequencing of rearranged TCRbeta segments was done at approximately 20X coverage. The study's processing was this. Sequencing errors were corrected by clustering, and CDR3s were annotated against IMGT so that V, D and J genes could be assigned. Only productive TCRbeta rearrangements were used in downstream analyses, excluding out-of-frame or stop-codon sequences. To compute clonality, Shannon entropy was normalized by the log of the number of unique productive sequences and then subtracted from one. Fisher's exact test with Benjamini-Hochberg correction, using a cutoff of adjusted p below 0.01, was how clones that differed between time points or between blood and tumor were identified. TCRdb obtained this table from immuneACCESS and retained in-frame rearrangements with V and J assigned. These tables miss some clones; where compared with another copy, unresolved V genes account for less than half of the shortfall, and the remainder is unexplained. V, J and clone size are those of that table, while D and trimming were read from the DNA. The sample profile shows some 54,000 clones; 84% of them were found once. Jointly, the top ten make up about 5.6% of the sample.

The data originate from a study of PD-L1 blockade in urothelial cancer (dated by TCRdb to about 2017). Context from the whole study: Therapy was started in about 2014 for all patients, and atezolizumab 1,200 mg was administered intravenously every 3 weeks. Pretreatment blood TCR-seq was available for twenty-nine patients, at least one posttreatment blood collection was obtained for around 25 patients, and tumor TCR-seq was available for around 25 patients. Blood samples were analyzed at 3 weeks after treatment start (second dose) and at 6 weeks after treatment start. Blood samples gave a median of about 150,000 T cells and approximately 85,000 unique TCRs, with a median clonality of 0.080. Durable clinical benefit meant progression-free survival longer than 6 months, and TCR features were also tested against progression-free and overall survival. About nine tenths of the roughly 30 patients were males with bladder-origin urothelial cancer, and about 65% of the 29 reported a prior smoking history. Durable clinical benefit was achieved by nine patients and was not achieved by 20 patients. TCR sequencing covered pretreatment tumor samples and matched, serially collected peripheral blood taken before and after atezolizumab treatment. An exploratory multi-omic analysis was conducted of the somatic, immune and clinical correlates of response to PD-L1 blockade with atezolizumab in urothelial cancer. An ECOG performance status of 0 or 1 was recorded for the patients, and 0 to 3 prior chemotherapy regimens had been received by the patients. In the same patients who had TCR sequencing, pretreatment tumors also underwent whole exome sequencing and RNA sequencing.

The full study reports these points: Patients with durable benefit showed greater expansion of tumor-associated TCR clones in peripheral blood 3 weeks after starting treatment (n of about 20, p = 0.022). Because of the small sample size (n of about 30) and the many exploratory analyses performed, the results are intended to be regarded as hypothesis-generating. A pretreatment peripheral blood TCR clonality below the median was linked to improved progression-free and overall survival.

Recombination connected TRBV9 to TRBJ2-1; 11 of the junction bases match TRBD2. The sequenced sample was PBMCs, obtained around atezolizumab (anti-PD-L1) treatment. This TCR was sampled from a man between 35 and 55 years old with urothelial cancer. The CDR3 sequence is CASSVTLAGVGEQFF. At the DNA level, the sequence is TGTGCCAGCAGCGTAACACTAGCGGGAGTGGGTGAGCAGTTCTTC.